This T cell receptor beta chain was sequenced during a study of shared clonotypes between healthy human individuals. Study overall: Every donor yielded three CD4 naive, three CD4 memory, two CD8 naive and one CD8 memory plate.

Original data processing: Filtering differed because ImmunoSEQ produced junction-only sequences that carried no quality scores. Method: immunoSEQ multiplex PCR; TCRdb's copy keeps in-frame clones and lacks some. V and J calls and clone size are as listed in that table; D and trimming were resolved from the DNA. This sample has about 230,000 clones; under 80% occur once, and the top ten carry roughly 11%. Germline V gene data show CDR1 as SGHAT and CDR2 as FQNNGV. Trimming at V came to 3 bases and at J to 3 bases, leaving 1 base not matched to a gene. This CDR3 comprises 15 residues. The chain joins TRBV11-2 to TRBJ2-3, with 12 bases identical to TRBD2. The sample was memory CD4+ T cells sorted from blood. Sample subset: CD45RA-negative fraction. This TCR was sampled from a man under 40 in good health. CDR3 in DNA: TGTGCCAGCAGCTTTGGACTAGCGGGAACAGATACGCAGTATTTT. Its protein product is CASSFGLAGTDTQYF.